This TCR beta chain was found in a study of T cells in Graves' hyperthyroidism and ophthalmopathy. There are 14 residues in the CDR3. V lost 1 base and J lost 9, with 10 bases in between. Looked up from germline, CDR1 is LNHNV and CDR2 is YYDKDF (reference sequence). Amplified regions were TCR beta CDR3 sequences from RNA transcripts. The HTBI primer set was used in a first-round RT-PCR of the TCR CDR3. TCRdb analysed the multiplex PCR reads with MiXCR anew, one entry per CDR3 protein. The sample lists around 350,000 distinct CDR3 sequences; roughly 25% were seen once. The V gene is TRBV15, the J gene TRBJ1-6; D is ambiguous. This sequence originates from a man aged 50-60 years with Graves' hyperthyroidism. Sequenced material: blood. For the CDR3, the DNA is TGTGCCACCAGCAGAGGAGACGGTCTTTCACCCCTCCACTTT. As protein: CATSRGDGLSPLHF.